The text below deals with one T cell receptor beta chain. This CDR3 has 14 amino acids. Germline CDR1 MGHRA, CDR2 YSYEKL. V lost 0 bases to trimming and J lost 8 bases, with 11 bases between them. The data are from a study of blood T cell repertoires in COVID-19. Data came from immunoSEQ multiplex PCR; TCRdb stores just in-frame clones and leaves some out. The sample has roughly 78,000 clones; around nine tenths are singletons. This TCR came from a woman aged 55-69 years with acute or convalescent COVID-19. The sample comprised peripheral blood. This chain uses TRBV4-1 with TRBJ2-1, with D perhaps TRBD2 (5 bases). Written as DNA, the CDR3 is TGCGCCAGCAGCCAAGAGGGAAGAGGGTATGAGCAGTTCTTC. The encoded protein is CASSQEGRGYEQFF.